This T cell receptor (beta chain) was sequenced for a study of siplizumab effects on memory and regulatory T cells. Points from the study as a whole: Unstimulated subsets were the mapping target of only a minor fraction of alloreactive clones.

The germline gives CDR1 MNHEY, CDR2 SVGAGI. The CDR3 has 16 residues. Trimming cost V 4 bases and J 3 bases, with 16 bases left between them. Method: immunoSEQ multiplex PCR; TCRdb's copy keeps in-frame clones and lacks some. The profile covers approximately 60,000 clones, with roughly 78% appearing a single time and approximately 0.4% taken by the ten largest. This clone was observed a handful of times. What it binds is not known. The sample consisted of memory CD4+ T cells sorted from blood. The chain carries TRBV6-5 and TRBJ1-5; no clear D gene. The receptor comes from a human donor in good health. CDR3 residues: CASSSFLRALNQPQHF. DNA for the CDR3: TGTGCCAGCAGTTCCTTCCTCCGGGCCCTCAATCAGCCCCAGCATTTT.